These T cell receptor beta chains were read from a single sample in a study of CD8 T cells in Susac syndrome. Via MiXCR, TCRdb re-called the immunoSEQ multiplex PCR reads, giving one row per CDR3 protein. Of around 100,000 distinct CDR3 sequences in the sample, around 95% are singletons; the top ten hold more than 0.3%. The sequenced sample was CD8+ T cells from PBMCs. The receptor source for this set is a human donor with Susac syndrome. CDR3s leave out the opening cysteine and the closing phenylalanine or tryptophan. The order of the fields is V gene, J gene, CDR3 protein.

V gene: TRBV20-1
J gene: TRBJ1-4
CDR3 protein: SAPLGGWREKLF

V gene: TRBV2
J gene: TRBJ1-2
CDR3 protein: ASRDGGGYT

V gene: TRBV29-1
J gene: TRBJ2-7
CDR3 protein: SVEDRRRTTYEQY

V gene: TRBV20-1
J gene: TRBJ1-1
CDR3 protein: SARVPTVNTEAF

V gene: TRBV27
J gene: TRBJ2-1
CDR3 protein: ASSLGPGLGRDEQF

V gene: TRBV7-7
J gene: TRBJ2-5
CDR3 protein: ASSFGQGGETQY

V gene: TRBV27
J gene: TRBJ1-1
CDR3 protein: ASRDSVGRNTEAF

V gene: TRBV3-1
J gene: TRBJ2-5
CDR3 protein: ASSQFTGRQETQY

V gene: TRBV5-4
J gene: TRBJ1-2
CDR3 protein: ASSLDRIYGYT

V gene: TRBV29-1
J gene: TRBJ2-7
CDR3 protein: SVVFGYEQY

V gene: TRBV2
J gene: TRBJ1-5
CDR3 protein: ATRTVNSNQPQH

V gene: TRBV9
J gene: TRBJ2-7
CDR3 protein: ASSQLVGEQY

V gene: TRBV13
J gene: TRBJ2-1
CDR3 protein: ASSDLLTGRDEQF

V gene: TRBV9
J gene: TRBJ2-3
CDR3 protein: ASSVHLGKSDTDTQY

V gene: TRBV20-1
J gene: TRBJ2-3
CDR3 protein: SARDPILAGGVDTQY

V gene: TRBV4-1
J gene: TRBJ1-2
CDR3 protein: ASSQPERRNYGYT

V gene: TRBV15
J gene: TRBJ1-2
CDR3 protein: ATSREGAPNYGYT

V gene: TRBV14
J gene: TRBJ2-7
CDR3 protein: ASSQGLAGRYYEQY

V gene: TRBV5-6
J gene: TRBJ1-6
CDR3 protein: ASSLSGTGESPLH

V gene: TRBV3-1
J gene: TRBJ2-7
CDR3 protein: ASFGYYEQY

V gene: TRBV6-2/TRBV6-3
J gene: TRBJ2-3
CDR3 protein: ASSPSGGASDTQY

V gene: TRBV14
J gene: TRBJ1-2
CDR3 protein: ASSAQAYYGYT

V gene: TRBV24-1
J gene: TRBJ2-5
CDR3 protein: ATSDTTSEGETQY

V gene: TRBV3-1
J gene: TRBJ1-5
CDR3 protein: ASSQGFQPQH

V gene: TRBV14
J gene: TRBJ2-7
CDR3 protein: ASSQGHSSEQY

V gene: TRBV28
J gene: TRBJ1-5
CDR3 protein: ASSPTGDSNQPQH

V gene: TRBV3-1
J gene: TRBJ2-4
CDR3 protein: ASSQGLDGIQY

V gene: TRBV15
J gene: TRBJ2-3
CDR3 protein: ATSRVLAARVTDTQY

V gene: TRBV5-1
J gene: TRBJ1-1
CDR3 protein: ASSLDPLSNGAF

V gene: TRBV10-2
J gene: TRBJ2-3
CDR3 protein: ASSLAGASTDTQY

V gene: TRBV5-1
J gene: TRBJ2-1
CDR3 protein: ASSLGRTGILDEQF

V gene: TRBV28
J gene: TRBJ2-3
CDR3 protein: ASSLTPPGQGTDTQY

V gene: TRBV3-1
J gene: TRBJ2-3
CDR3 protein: ASSQVGYPTDTQY

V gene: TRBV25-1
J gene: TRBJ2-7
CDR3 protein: ASSEGTSYEQY

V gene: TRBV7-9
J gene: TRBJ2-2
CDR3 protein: ASRFPGSKGGELF

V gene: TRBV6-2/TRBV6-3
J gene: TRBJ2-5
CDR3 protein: ASSYWGSGRSSETQY

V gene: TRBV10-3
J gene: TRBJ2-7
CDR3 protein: AIRRGTGDEQY

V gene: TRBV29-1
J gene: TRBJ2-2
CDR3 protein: SVRGGLASTGELF

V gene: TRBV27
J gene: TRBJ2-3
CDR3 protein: ASQGLAGRTQY

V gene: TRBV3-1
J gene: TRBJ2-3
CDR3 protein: ASSPQNPDTQY

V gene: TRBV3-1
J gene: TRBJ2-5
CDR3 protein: ASSQDRGGVETQY